Below, 29 T cell receptor beta chains from the same sample are listed, as sequenced in a study of glioma-infiltrating T cells. Using RNA template, CDR3s of TCR alpha and beta were amplified with iRepertoire arm-PCR. TCRdb re-analysed the multiplex PCR reads in MiXCR, keeping a single row per CDR3 protein. The sample lists around 390,000 distinct CDR3 sequences, less than 50% seen once, with about 12% in the top ten. Material: glioma tissue, nonneoplastic brain tissue, or PBMCs (not recorded which). These receptors were obtained from a human donor with low-grade glioma or glioblastoma, undergoing nonglioma brain surgery, or in good health (not recorded which).

J is TRBJ1-6 and V is TRBV11-2; D not certain. Germline values: CDR1 SGHAT, CDR2 FQNNGV. Trimming stripped 5 bases from V and 5 bases from J, with 13 bases between. This CDR3 has 15 residues. The CDR3 DNA reads TGTGCCAGCAGCCCCAGAACACCGAATAATTCACCCCTCCACTTT. It codes for CASSPRTPNNSPLHF. Combining the CDR3 with reference TRBV11-2 and TRBJ1-6 gives the whole variable domain EAGVAQSPRYKIIEKRQSVAFWCNPISGHATLYWYQQILGQGPKLLIQFQNNGVVDDSQLPKDRFSAERLKGVDSTLKIQPAKLEDSAVYLCASSPRTPNNSPLHFGNGTRLTVT.

This clonotype turned up a few times. V is TRBV20-1 and J is TRBJ2-7; 9 nucleotides align to TRBD2. The junction had 6 bases not matched to a gene; V was cut back by 3 bases and J by 3 bases. Germline V gene sequence: CDR1 DFQATT, CDR2 SNEGSKA (reference sequence). The CDR3 runs 14 residues. The CDR3 here is CSARHSGSYYEQYF. The CDR3 DNA reads TGCAGTGCTAGGCATAGCGGGAGTTACTACGAGCAGTACTTC.

At least ten counts were recorded for this clonotype. The rearrangement joins TRBV27 to TRBJ1-6, with a weak D call TRBD1 (6 bases). The CDR3 is made up of 15 amino acids. The V gene lost 4 bases and the J gene lost 9 bases, with 16 bases spanning the gap. CDR1 is MNHEY, CDR2 SMNVEV, per germline (reference sequence). This chain's CDR3 is CASSSNRDRGSPLHF. CDR3 DNA sequence: TGTGCCAGCAGTTCCAACAGGGACCGCGGTTCACCCCTCCACTTT.

This clonotype was seen many times. V and J are TRBV20-1 and TRBJ1-5; possibly TRBD1 for D (5 bases). From germline, CDR1 is DFQATT and CDR2 SNEGSKA (reference sequence). V lost 7 bases and J lost 0, with 22 bases in between. This CDR3 has 17 amino acids. The CDR3 DNA sequence: TGCAGTGTGGTAGGAACAGGAGAACTTTATAGCAATCAGCCCCAGCATTTT. This encodes CSVVGTGELYSNQPQHF.

This clonotype was recorded at least ten times. The chain has TRBV6-1 and TRBJ1-6; 11 bases fit TRBD1. The CDR3 extends over 16 amino acids. Trimming at V came to 5 bases and at J to 8 bases, leaving 8 bases not matched to a gene. CDR1 is MNHNS and CDR2 is SASEGT in the germline V gene. The CDR3 DNA reads as TGTGCCAGCAGTTTTACCGGGACAGGGGGATATTCACCCCTCCACTTT. Translating gives CASSFTGTGGYSPLHF.

CDR3: CASSQDSQGVQPQHF. CDR3 sequence (DNA): TGCGCCAGCAGCCAAGATTCACAGGGTGTTCAGCCCCAGCATTTT. This chain uses TRBV4-1 with TRBJ1-5; D is possibly TRBD1 (6 bases). CDR3 size: 15 residues. In germline, CDR1 is MGHRA, CDR2 YSYEKL. Trimming cost V 0 bases and J 6 bases, with 12 bases left between them.

This clonotype appeared a few times. V usage is TRBV6-1 and J usage is TRBJ1-5; D gene unclear. The CDR3 totals 17 residues. V shed 5 bases and J shed 0 bases, with 17 bases lying between them. CDR1 is MNHNS, CDR2 SASEGT, per germline. Here the CDR3 DNA reads TGTGCCAGCAGTTCTACCTCGGCACGTTATAGCAATCAGCCCCAGCATTTT. Residues: CASSSTSARYSNQPQHF.

The chain carries TRBV6-1 and TRBJ2-3, with TRBD2 identical over 13 bases. The CDR3 contains 15 residues. Unmatched junction bases numbered 8, after V lost 6 bases and J lost 8 bases. CDR1 and CDR2 from the germline V gene are MNHNS and SASEGT. The chain's CDR3 is CASRHGLAGAGTQYF. The CDR3 region has the DNA TGTGCCAGCAGGCACGGACTAGCGGGAGCGGGTACGCAGTATTTT.

This clonotype was detected ten times or more. The chain is built from TRBV20-1 and TRBJ1-6; TRBD1 matches at 8 bases. V was clipped by 3 bases and J by 9 bases; unmatched bases: 7. Germline-derived CDR1 and CDR2 are DFQATT and SNEGSKA (reference sequence). The CDR3 length is 14 residues. This CDR3 reads CSARRGQGGSPLHF. CDR3 coding DNA: TGCAGTGCTAGGAGAGGACAGGGTGGTTCACCCCTCCACTTT.

Comment on this clonotype: A single base separates this from a much larger clone, so it may be a read error. This rearrangement joins TRBV6-6 to TRBJ1-2, with D unresolved. V gave up 0 bases and J gave up 7 bases, with 12 bases separating them. CDR1 and CDR2 from the germline V gene are MNHNY and SVGAGI (reference sequence). This CDR3 comprises 14 residues. The CDR3 region has the DNA TGTGCCAGCAGTTACTCGATAGAGTCCAGTGGCTACACCTTC. Its translation: CASSYSIESSGYTF.

The chain's CDR3 is CAITKQGPGNTIYF. CDR3 sequence (DNA): TGTGCCATCACCAAACAGGGTCCTGGAAACACCATATATTTT. This chain uses TRBV10-3 with TRBJ1-3; TRBD1 might be the D (6 bases). The V gene lost 7 bases and the J gene lost 2 bases, with 12 bases spanning the gap. Germline CDR1 reads ENHRY; CDR2 reads SYGVKD. There are 14 residues in the CDR3.

This clonotype showed up just a few times. The rearrangement uses TRBV20-1 and TRBJ2-2, with 8 bases matching TRBD2. The CDR3 has 14 amino acids. V trimming: 5 bases; J trimming: 4 bases; junction bases outside the gene matches: 6. The V gene's germline CDR1 is DFQATT and CDR2 SNEGSKA (reference sequence). For the CDR3, the DNA is TGCAGTGCTTACGGGAGGGCCACCACCGGGGAGCTGTTTTTT. It yields the protein CSAYGRATTGELFF.

This clonotype was seen a handful of times. The chain recombines TRBV7-9 with TRBJ1-1, with D possibly TRBD1 on 5 matching bases. This CDR3 comprises 15 residues. Germline V gene sequence: CDR1 SEHNR, CDR2 FQNEAQ (reference sequence). Trimming pared 4 bases from V and 1 base from J, leaving 13 bases between. This chain's CDR3 is CASSSGRGGNTEAFF. The CDR3 DNA follows: TGTGCCAGCAGCTCGGGACGGGGCGGGAACACTGAAGCTTTCTTT.

This clonotype was found a few times. The rearrangement uses TRBV7-3 and TRBJ2-1; possibly TRBD2 for D (7 bases). This CDR3 comprises 14 residues. Per germline, CDR1 SGHTA and CDR2 FQGTGA. Trimming took 6 bases from V and 6 from J, leaving 15 bases between them. The CDR3 region is CASRPGGQSNEQFF. Here the CDR3 DNA reads TGTGCCAGCAGACCCGGGGGGCAAAGCAATGAGCAGTTCTTC.

This clonotype was seen a few times. The CDR3: CATSRDRGTSRDNEQFF. As DNA, the CDR3 is TGTGCCACCAGCAGAGATAGAGGGACTAGCCGGGACAATGAGCAGTTCTTC. This chain links TRBV15 with TRBJ2-1; the match to TRBD2 covers 9 bases. Germline V gene sequence: CDR1 LNHNV, CDR2 YYDKDF (reference sequence). The V gene end was trimmed by 0 bases and the J gene end by 5 bases; junction bases not matched to a gene: 8. The CDR3 spans 17 residues.

CDR3 amino acids: CASSSDGWTGKGYEQYF. CDR3 DNA sequence: TGTGCCAGCAGTTCCGATGGATGGACAGGGAAAGGGTACGAGCAGTACTTC. V is TRBV28 and J is TRBJ2-7, with 8 bases identical to TRBD1. After removal of 4 bases from V and 4 bases from J, the junction contained 15 bases not matched to a gene. The CDR3 length is 17 residues. Germline-derived CDR1 and CDR2 are MDHEN and SYDVKM. The full variable domain, with the rest looked up from reference TRBV28 and TRBJ2-7, is DVKVTQSSRYLVKRTGEKVFLECVQDMDHENMFWYRQDPGLGLRLIYFSYDVKMKEKGDIPEGYSVSREKKERFSLILESASTNQTSMYLCASSSDGWTGKGYEQYFGPGTRLTVT.

This clonotype has a count of ten or more. CDR3 sequence (DNA): TGTGCCAGCAGTTCCCGAGCAGGAGCTAACTATGGCTACACCTTC. Translated, it gives CASSSRAGANYGYTF. J is TRBJ1-2 and V is TRBV28; D is uncertain. The CDR3 spans 15 residues. CDR1 is MDHEN and CDR2 is SYDVKM in the germline V gene. The germline V and J ends were trimmed by 4 bases and 0 bases, with 12 bases remaining between them.

This clonotype was recorded only once. A junction boundary mismatches the germline segment, possibly from a read error. The CDR3 reads CASSFRTGVNNEQSF. DNA for the CDR3: TGTGCCAGCAGCTTCCGGACAGGGGTGAACAATGAGCAGTCCTTC. The chain recombines TRBV7-2 with TRBJ2-1, with TRBD1 matching 9 bases. The CDR3 runs 15 residues. CDR1 and CDR2 (germline): SGHTA, FQGNSA.

The chain joins TRBV7-9 to TRBJ1-6; TRBD1 aligns across 11 bases. V lost 5 bases, J lost 9 bases, and 6 bases stayed unmatched. This CDR3 comprises 15 residues. The germline CDR1 and CDR2 sequences are SEHNR and FQNEAQ (reference sequence). CDR3 coding DNA: TGTGCCAGCAGCCCTTGGACAGGGGGCGTTTCACCCCTCCACTTT. Translated, it gives CASSPWTGGVSPLHF.

The rearrangement joins TRBV4-1 to TRBJ1-4; D is uncertain. The V end lost 1 base, the J end lost 5 bases, and 11 bases lay between the germline ends. CDR1 and CDR2 (germline): MGHRA, YSYEKL. This CDR3 is built from 15 residues. DNA for the CDR3: TGCGCCAGCAGCCAAGGCGGTAGGGAGAATGAAAAACTGTTTTTT. It is translated as CASSQGGRENEKLFF.

CDR3 loop: CRWADTEAFF. The CDR3 coding sequence is TGCAGATGGGCGGACACTGAAGCTTTCTTT. The chain joins TRBV20-1 to TRBJ1-1; D not certain. The CDR3 length is 10 residues. Germline-derived CDR1 and CDR2 are DFQATT and SNEGSKA (reference sequence).

This clonotype was observed at least ten times. This chain joins TRBV6-1 and TRBJ1-1; TRBD1 is a possible D gene (6 bases). V was clipped by 5 bases and J by 4 bases, with 17 bases between them. Germline CDR1 MNHNS, CDR2 SASEGT. There are 15 residues in the CDR3. Here the CDR3 DNA reads TGTGCCAGCAGTTTCGACAGGCGGGCGTTCACTGAAGCTTTCTTT. Translated: CASSFDRRAFTEAFF.

The J gene is TRBJ1-1, the V gene TRBV20-1, with D perhaps TRBD1 (5 bases). The CDR3 runs 14 residues. The germline V gene has CDR1 DFQATT and CDR2 SNEGSKA (reference sequence). Trimming stripped 6 bases from V and 5 bases from J, with 19 bases between. DNA for the CDR3: TGCAGTGCGTCGGTCGGGGGAGTGGAAACTGAAGCTTTCTTT. It translates to CSASVGGVETEAFF.

This clonotype has at least ten counts. V and J are TRBV5-5 and TRBJ2-1; D ambiguous. The CDR3 contains 16 residues. V gave up 4 bases and J gave up 6 bases, with 20 bases separating them. Germline CDR1 reads SGHKS; CDR2 reads YYEKEE (reference sequence). The CDR3: CASSPGRAGPGNEQFF. CDR3 DNA sequence: TGTGCCAGCAGCCCTGGTCGGGCAGGCCCCGGCAATGAGCAGTTCTTC.

In the case of this clonotype: A much larger clonotype is one base distant, so this may be a read error. The rearrangement links TRBV6-5 to TRBJ1-1; possible D gene TRBD1, 5 bases. V was cut by 11 bases and J by 0 bases, with 19 bases left in between. The CDR3 extends over 15 amino acids. Germline CDR1 is MNHEY and CDR2 is SVGAGI. CDR3 sequence reads: CAGIFTGNMNTEAFF. CDR3 bases: TGTGCCGGCATCTTCACAGGAAATATGAACACTGAAGCTTTCTTT.

This clonotype has only a few counts. V and J are TRBV28 and TRBJ2-5; 7 positions match TRBD1. There are 16 residues in the CDR3. The junction had 17 bases not matched to a gene; V was cut back by 5 bases and J by 8 bases. The germline V gene encodes CDR1 MDHEN and CDR2 SYDVKM. The CDR3: CASSPEDRAPLSTQYF. The DNA for the CDR3 is TGTGCCAGCAGTCCCGAAGACAGGGCACCTCTGAGCACCCAGTACTTC.

In this sample, this clonotype turned up a few times. This chain uses TRBV7-2 with TRBJ1-3; the match to TRBD1 covers 11 bases. With 5 bases clipped from V and 3 bases from J, the junction kept 6 bases outside the gene matches. Germline V CDR1 and CDR2: SGHTA, FQGNSA. CDR3 size: 16 residues. This CDR3 is CASSTRTGGFGNTIYF. The CDR3 DNA sequence: TGTGCCAGCAGCACCCGGACAGGGGGCTTTGGAAACACCATATATTTT.

The chain joins TRBV5-1 to TRBJ2-3; D might be TRBD2 (5 bases). Germline V CDR1 and CDR2: SGHRS, YFSETQ. The CDR3 length is 14 residues. The V end lost 5 bases, the J end lost 4 bases, and 14 bases lay between the germline ends. In nucleotides, the CDR3 is TGCGCCAGCAGAGGAGCGGTAGCAGCAGATACGCAGTATTTT. The encoded protein is CASRGAVAADTQYF.

This clonotype was detected a few times. The V gene is TRBV28, the J gene TRBJ1-6; 7 nucleotides line up with TRBD1. The CDR3 is made up of 15 amino acids. The junction had 8 bases not matched to a gene; V was cut back by 2 bases and J by 10 bases. CDR1 MDHEN and CDR2 SYDVKM come from the germline V gene. CDR3 loop: CASSLPLDRESPLHF. The CDR3 bases are TGTGCCAGCAGTTTACCCCTAGACAGGGAGTCACCCCTCCACTTT.